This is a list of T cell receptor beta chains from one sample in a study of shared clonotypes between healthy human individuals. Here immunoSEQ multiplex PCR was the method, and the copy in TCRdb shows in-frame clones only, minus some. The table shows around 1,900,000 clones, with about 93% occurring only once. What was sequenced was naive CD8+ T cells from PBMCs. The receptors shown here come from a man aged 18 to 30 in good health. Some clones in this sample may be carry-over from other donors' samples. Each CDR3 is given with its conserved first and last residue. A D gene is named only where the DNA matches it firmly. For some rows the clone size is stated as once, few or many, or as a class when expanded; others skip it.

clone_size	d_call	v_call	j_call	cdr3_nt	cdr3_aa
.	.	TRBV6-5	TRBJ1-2	TGTGCCAGCAGTTACTCGGTTTGGGGGCTTGGTTATGGCTACACCTTC	CASSYSVWGLGYGYTF
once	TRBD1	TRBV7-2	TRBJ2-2	TGTGCCAGCAGCTCTAGAAAGACAGGGGTTCCCGGGGAGCTGTTTTTT	CASSSRKTGVPGELFF
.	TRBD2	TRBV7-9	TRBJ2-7	TGTGCCAGCAGCTTAGAACTAGCGGGGCCCTCCTACGAGCAGTACTTC	CASSLELAGPSYEQYF
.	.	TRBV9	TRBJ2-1	TGTGCCAGCAGCGCGAGGGGCAATGAGCAGTTCTTC	CASSARGNEQFF
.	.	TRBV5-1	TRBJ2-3	TGCGCCAGCAGCTCATATCGAACATCAGATACGCAGTATTTT	CASSSYRTSDTQYF
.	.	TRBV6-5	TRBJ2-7	TGTGCCAGCAGTTACTCGAGGTTCGGCGGCACCTACGAGCAGTACTTC	CASSYSRFGGTYEQYF
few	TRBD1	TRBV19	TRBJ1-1	TGTGCCAGTACCCTCGGGACAGTAGGAACTGAAGCTTTCTTT	CASTLGTVGTEAFF
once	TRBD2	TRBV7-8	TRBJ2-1	TGTGCCAGCAGCTCGTCTCTAGCGGGAGGAGCGAATGAGCAGTTCTTC	CASSSSLAGGANEQFF
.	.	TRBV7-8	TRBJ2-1	TGTGCCAGCAGCTTAGGAGCTGACTTACAGTTCTTC	CASSLGADLQFF
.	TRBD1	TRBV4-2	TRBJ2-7	TGTGCCAGCAGCCAAGCGGGGACAGGGCCCTACGAGCAGTACTTC	CASSQAGTGPYEQYF
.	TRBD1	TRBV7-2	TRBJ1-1	TGTGCCAGCAGTTTTGGACAGGGAGGTTATACTGAAGCTTTCTTT	CASSFGQGGYTEAFF
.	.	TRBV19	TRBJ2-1	TGTGCCAGTAGTTATGGGTCCTACAATGAGCAGTTCTTC	CASSYGSYNEQFF
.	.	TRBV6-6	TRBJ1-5	TGTGCCAGCAGTGGAGAGTTTTACAATCAGCCCCAGCATTTT	CASSGEFYNQPQHF
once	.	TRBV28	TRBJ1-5	TGTGCCAGCAGTTCCGGGACAATTAGCAATCAGCCCCAGCATTTT	CASSSGTISNQPQHF
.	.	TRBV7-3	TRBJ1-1	TGTGCCAGCAGCTTAGTTCCGGTGGAAAACACTGAAGCTTTCTTT	CASSLVPVENTEAFF
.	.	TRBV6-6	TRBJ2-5	TGTGCCAGCACCCTTGACCGGGTAGAGACCCAGTACTTC	CASTLDRVETQYF
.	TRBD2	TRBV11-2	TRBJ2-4	TGTGCCAGCAGCTTACGGCGGGAGGTCCAAAACATTCAGTACTTC	CASSLRREVQNIQYF
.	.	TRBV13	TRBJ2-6	TGTGCCAGCAGCCCGCGGAGGACAGACCTCACTCAACTCTCTGGGGCCAACGTCCTGACTTTC	CASSPRRTDLTQLSGANVLTF
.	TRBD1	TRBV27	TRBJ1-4	TGTGCCAGCCGCCAGGGACAGGATAATGAAAAACTGTTTTTT	CASRQGQDNEKLFF
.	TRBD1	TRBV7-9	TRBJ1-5	TGTGCCAGCAGCGAGACAGGGGGCGGTCAGCCCCAGCATTTT	CASSETGGGQPQHF
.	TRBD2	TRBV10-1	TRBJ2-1	TGCGCCAGCAGTGAAGTGCGGGAGGGTAAGAATGAGCAGTTCTTC	CASSEVREGKNEQFF
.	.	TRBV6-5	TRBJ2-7	TGTGCCGGATGGACCCCATCTCTCCCCCACGAGCAGTACTTC	CAGWTPSLPHEQYF
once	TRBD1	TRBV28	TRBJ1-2	TGTGCCAGCAGACTAAAGGGACAGGGCTATGGCTACACCTTC	CASRLKGQGYGYTF
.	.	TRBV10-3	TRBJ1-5	TGTGCCATCAGTGAAGGGGAGGTAGGTCAGCCCCAGCATTTT	CAISEGEVGQPQHF
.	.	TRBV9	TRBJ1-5	TGTGCCAGCAGCGTAGGGTTGGGGCTGGGTCAGCCCCAGCATTTT	CASSVGLGLGQPQHF
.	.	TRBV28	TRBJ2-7	TGTGCCAGCAGTTTAAAGGTGGGAGGACATAGCCGATACGAGCAGTACTTC	CASSLKVGGHSRYEQYF
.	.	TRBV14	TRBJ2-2	TGTGCCAGCAGCCAAGGGCAGTACAGCACCGGGGAGCTGTTTTTT	CASSQGQYSTGELFF
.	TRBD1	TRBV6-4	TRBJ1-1	TGTGCCAGCGGGGACAGGGCGGGCACTGAAGCTTTCTTT	CASGDRAGTEAFF
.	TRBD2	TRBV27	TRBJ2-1	TGTGCCAGCAGTTTACGGGGGGAGGGTTACAATGAGCAGTTCTTC	CASSLRGEGYNEQFF
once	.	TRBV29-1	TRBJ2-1	TGCAGCGTATCCGGGACCCAGCATGATGCGGATGAGCAGTTCTTC	CSVSGTQHDADEQFF
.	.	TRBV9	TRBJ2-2	TGTGCCAGCACCCCGGGGAACACCGGGGAGCTGTTTTTT	CASTPGNTGELFF
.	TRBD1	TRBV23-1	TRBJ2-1	TGCGCCAGCAGCCCGGACAGGGGAGGGGGCAATGAGCAGTTCTTC	CASSPDRGGGNEQFF
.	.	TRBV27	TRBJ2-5	TGTGCCAGCAGTAACTACGGGGAGACCCAGTACTTC	CASSNYGETQYF
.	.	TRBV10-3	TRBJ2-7	TGTGCCATCGCGGACTCCTACGAGCAGTACTTC	CAIADSYEQYF
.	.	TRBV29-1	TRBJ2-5	TGCAGCGTTCTTGTTCCGGGGGAGACCCAGTACTTC	CSVLVPGETQYF
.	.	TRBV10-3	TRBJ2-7	TGTGCCATCAGTGACCCCGGAGGATCCTACGAGCAGTACTTC	CAISDPGGSYEQYF
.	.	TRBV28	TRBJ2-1	TGTGCCAGCAGTTCCCGACGGGGCTCCTACAATGAGCAGTTCTTC	CASSSRRGSYNEQFF
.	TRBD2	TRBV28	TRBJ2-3	TGTGCCAGCAGTCACCGACTAGCGGGAGGGGCAGATACGCAGTATTTT	CASSHRLAGGADTQYF
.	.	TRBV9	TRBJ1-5	TGTGCCAGCAGCGTAGGGGGGTCTGGGAATCAGCCCCAGCATTTT	CASSVGGSGNQPQHF
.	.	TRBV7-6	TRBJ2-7	TGTGCCAGCAGCTTAGGCCTCGGGGGCTCCTACGAGCAGTACTTC	CASSLGLGGSYEQYF
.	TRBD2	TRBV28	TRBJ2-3	TGTGCCAGCAGTCCCCTGGCTAGCGGAACCAACACAGATACGCAGTATTTT	CASSPLASGTNTDTQYF
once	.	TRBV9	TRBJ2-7	TGTGCCAGCAGCCCGGGGTCCTCCTACGAGCAGTACTTC	CASSPGSSYEQYF
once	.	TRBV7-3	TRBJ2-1	TGTGCCAGCAGCTTAAGTGGCGGAATTACGTCCTACAATGAGCAGTTCTTC	CASSLSGGITSYNEQFF
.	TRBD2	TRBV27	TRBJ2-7	TGTGCCAGCAGTTTATCGGGACTAGCGGGTTACGAGCAGTACTTC	CASSLSGLAGYEQYF
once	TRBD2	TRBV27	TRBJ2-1	TGTGCCAGCAGTTTATTCTGGACTAGCGGCCACAATGAGCAGTTCTTC	CASSLFWTSGHNEQFF
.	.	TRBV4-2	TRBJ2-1	TGTGCCAGCAGCCAAGGACTAGGGGGGGCCAATGAGCAGTTCTTC	CASSQGLGGANEQFF
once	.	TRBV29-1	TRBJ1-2	TGCAGCGTTGCTAAAGGGGACCTAAACGCTAACTATGGCTACACCTTC	CSVAKGDLNANYGYTF
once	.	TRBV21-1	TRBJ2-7	TGTGCCAGCAGCAAAGATCCTAGCGGGAGACACGAGCAGTACTTC	CASSKDPSGRHEQYF
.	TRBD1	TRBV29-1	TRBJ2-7	TGCAGCGTTGAAGGCCTTCTCTCGGACAGGGGCGACGAGCAGTACTTC	CSVEGLLSDRGDEQYF
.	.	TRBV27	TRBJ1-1	TGTGCCAGCAGTGTGGGGCCAAACACTGAAGCTTTCTTT	CASSVGPNTEAFF
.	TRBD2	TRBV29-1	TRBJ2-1	TGCAGCGTTGGAGCTAGCGGGAGTTTCGATGAGCAGTTCTTC	CSVGASGSFDEQFF
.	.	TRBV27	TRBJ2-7	TGTGCCAGCAGTTTAAGGGGACCATCCTACGAGCAGTACTTC	CASSLRGPSYEQYF